The next 32 T cell receptor beta chains were all read from a single sample in a study of identifying expanded T cells in peripheral blood. Produced via immunoSEQ multiplex PCR; TCRdb's table is partial and in-frame only. The sample includes 95,000 to 100,000 clones, roughly 89% of them seen just once. The source material was blood. These receptors were obtained from a person between 18 and 69 years old in good health.

This chain links TRBV30 with TRBJ2-7; D might be TRBD1 (8 bases). V lost 4 bases and J lost 6, with 22 bases in between. Germline V gives CDR1 GTSNPN, CDR2 SVGIG (reference sequence). The CDR3 covers 15 residues. CDR3 bases: TGTGCCTGGAAACCTCCGGACAGGGAGGGCGCCGAGCAGTACTTC. This gives the protein CAWKPPDREGAEQYF.

This chain uses TRBV5-1 with TRBJ2-5, with 7 nucleotides matching TRBD2. V shed 1 base, J shed 1 base, and the junction held 4 bases outside the gene matches. Germline CDR1 is SGHRS and CDR2 is YFSETQ. The CDR3 sequence is 15 residues long. The CDR3: CASSLFGGVQETQYF. CDR3 coding DNA: TGCGCCAGCAGCTTGTTTGGGGGGGTCCAAGAGACCCAGTACTTC.

This chain uses TRBV6-5 with TRBJ2-7, with D perhaps being TRBD1 or TRBD2 (5 bases each). Germline values: CDR1 MNHEY, CDR2 SVGAGI. The V gene lost 8 bases and the J gene lost 9 bases, with 17 bases spanning the gap. This CDR3 is 12 amino acids long. The CDR3 region has the DNA TGTGCCAGCGGCCAGGGCGAGGGGTGGCAGTACTTC. Its translation is CASGQGEGWQYF.

This rearrangement joins TRBV30 to TRBJ2-2; D tentatively reads TRBD1 or TRBD2 (7 bases each). Germline V gene data show CDR1 as GTSNPN and CDR2 as SVGIG (reference sequence). The CDR3 is 13 residues long. The V and J ends lost 4 bases and 6 bases respectively, with 12 bases between them. CDR3 residues: CAWIRGGSGELFF. CDR3 nucleotides: TGTGCCTGGATCAGGGGGGGTTCCGGGGAGCTGTTTTTT. Full variable domain (remainder filled in from reference TRBV30 and TRBJ2-2): SQTIHQWPATLVQPVGSPLSLECTVEGTSNPNLYWYRQAAGRGLQLLFYSVGIGQISSEVPQNLSASRPQDRQFILSSKKLLLSDSGFYLCAWIRGGSGELFFGEGSRLTVL.

The chain combines TRBV19 with TRBJ2-7; 10 bases align to TRBD1. The CDR3 extends over 17 amino acids. Losses at the gene ends were 3 bases for V and 3 bases for J; bases not matched to a gene: 11. Germline V gene data show CDR1 as LNHDA and CDR2 as SQIVND (reference sequence). This CDR3 is CASSIGLRRDRGYEQYF. CDR3 sequence (DNA): TGTGCCAGTAGTATCGGGCTTAGGAGGGACAGGGGCTACGAGCAGTACTTC.

The chain recombines TRBV9 with TRBJ2-5, with unresolved D. The CDR3 runs to 13 residues. Germline CDR1 SGDLS, CDR2 YYNGEE. Trimming cost V 0 bases and J 1 base, with 4 bases left between them. The CDR3 DNA reads as TGTGCCAGCAGCGTAGGTGGCCAAGAGACCCAGTACTTC. This encodes CASSVGGQETQYF.

The V and J genes are TRBV12-1 and TRBJ1-2; the D call TRBD1 from the table was never checked on the DNA. TRBV12-1 is classified as a pseudogene. The CDR3 has 13 amino acids. The CDR3 protein is CASSTRVLGGYTF. DNA of the CDR3: TGTGCCAGCAGCACCAGGGTGTTGGGGGGCTACACCTTC.

The J gene is TRBJ2-1, the V gene TRBV15; D not certain. The V end was cut by 1 base, the J end by 10 bases, with 14 bases between. CDR1 is LNHNV, CDR2 YYDKDF, per germline (reference sequence). The CDR3 spans 14 residues. The CDR3 here is CATSRGYTHEEQFF. The CDR3, as DNA: TGTGCCACCAGCAGAGGGTACACCCACGAGGAGCAGTTCTTC.

The rearrangement uses TRBV7-2 and TRBJ1-3; the D gene is possibly TRBD1 (5 bases). The CDR3 length is 16 residues. Germline loops: CDR1 SGHTA, CDR2 FQGNSA. The V end lost 5 bases, the J end lost 0 bases, and 14 bases lay between the germline ends. The CDR3 nucleotides read TGTGCCAGCAGCCTCTCGACAGTGAGCTCTGGAAACACCATATATTTT. The encoded protein is CASSLSTVSSGNTIYF.

The rearrangement links TRBV18 to TRBJ2-7; 7 nucleotides line up with TRBD1. Germline assignment: CDR1 KGHSH and CDR2 LQKENI. This CDR3 has 14 residues. V shed 6 bases, J shed 0 bases, and the junction held 5 bases outside the gene matches. In nucleotides, the CDR3 is TGTGCCAGCTCCCGGGACAGCACCTCCTACGAGCAGTACTTC. This encodes CASSRDSTSYEQYF. The whole variable domain, filled in from reference TRBV18 and TRBJ2-7, reads NAGVMQNPRHLVRRRGQEARLRCSPMKGHSHVYWYRQLPEEGLKFMVYLQKENIIDESGMPKERFSAEFPKEGPSILRIQQVVRGDSAAYFCASSRDSTSYEQYFGPGTRLTVT.

J is TRBJ1-5 and V is TRBV5-6; a weak D match, TRBD1 (5 bases). Germline V CDR1 and CDR2: SGHDT, YYEEEE. This CDR3 comprises 14 residues. V lost 2 bases and J 7 bases, leaving 13 bases between the germline ends. As DNA, the CDR3 is TGTGCCAGCAGCTTAGGAGGGGTAGGACAGCCCCAGCATTTT. Amino acids: CASSLGGVGQPQHF.

This chain joins TRBV25-1 and TRBJ2-1; 7 bases fit TRBD2. Unmatched junction bases numbered 3, after V lost 1 base and J lost 12 bases. Looked up from germline, CDR1 is MGHDK and CDR2 is SYGVNS. This CDR3 comprises 12 residues. CDR3 DNA sequence: TGTGCCAGCAGTGAATCGGCTAGCGGGCAGTTCTTC. Translated, it gives CASSESASGQFF.

The CDR3 coding sequence is TGTGCCACCAGCAGAGATTGGGGTATGCTGAACACTGAAGCTTTCTTT. Residues: CATSRDWGMLNTEAFF. The genes are TRBV15 and TRBJ1-1; the D is unclear. Germline CDR1 LNHNV, CDR2 YYDKDF (reference sequence). The CDR3 extends over 16 amino acids. V shed 0 bases and J shed 0 bases, with 11 bases lying between them.

The chain combines TRBV19 with TRBJ2-5; D possibly uses TRBD1 or TRBD2 (5 bases each). The CDR3 runs to 17 residues. V lost 3 bases and J lost 0, with 17 bases in between. Germline lookup yields CDR1 LNHDA and CDR2 SQIVND (reference sequence). The CDR3 DNA follows: TGTGCCAGTAGTATTCGGGGACGTGGGTCCGACCAAGAGACCCAGTACTTC. Translation: CASSIRGRGSDQETQYF.

This clone has more than one count but fewer than ten. V gene TRBV2 combines with J gene TRBJ2-5; the D gene is possibly TRBD1 (6 bases). The CDR3 covers 15 residues. Germline V gene data show CDR1 as SNHLY and CDR2 as FYNNEI. Trimming removed 2 bases from V and 3 bases from J, with 13 bases in between. Here the CDR3 DNA reads TGTGCCAGCAGTGAATGGCTTGGGACAAAAGAGACCCAGTACTTC. This codes for CASSEWLGTKETQYF.

A note on this clone: At the DNA level, this CDR3 is encoded by other sequences in the same sample as well. This sequence joins TRBV5-1 and TRBJ2-5; D is uncertain. Trimming stripped 0 bases from V and 1 base from J, with 4 bases between. CDR1 is SGHRS and CDR2 is YFSETQ in the germline V gene. This CDR3 is built from 13 residues. The DNA for the CDR3 is TGCGCCAGCAGCTTGGGGTCCCAAGAGACCCAGTACTTC. Translation: CASSLGSQETQYF.

This chain links TRBV7-2 with TRBJ2-5; 10 nucleotides agree with TRBD2. The CDR3 length is 16 residues. Germline V CDR1 and CDR2: SGHTA, FQGNSA. With 5 bases clipped from V and 1 base from J, the junction kept 7 bases outside the gene matches. The DNA of the CDR3 is TGTGCCAGCAGCGAACTAGCGGGGACGACCCAAGAGACCCAGTACTTC. It codes for CASSELAGTTQETQYF.

J is TRBJ1-1 and V is TRBV29-1; 8 bases fit TRBD1. Germline CDR1 SQVTM, CDR2 ANQGSEA. After removal of 4 bases from V and 5 bases from J, the junction contained 6 bases not matched to a gene. CDR3 length: 13 amino acids. CDR3 sequence (DNA): TGCAGCGTTGTCGGGCAGGGGGCGACTGAAGCTTTCTTT. Encoded protein: CSVVGQGATEAFF.

This chain uses TRBV7-2 with TRBJ2-7, with 8 bases matching TRBD1. With V trimmed by 3 bases and J by 5 bases, 9 bases remained unmatched. The CDR3 sequence is 15 residues long. From germline, CDR1 is SGHTA and CDR2 FQGNSA. CDR3 coding DNA: TGTGCCAGCAGCTTGGACAGGGACCTCTCGAACGAGCAGTACTTC. Its protein is CASSLDRDLSNEQYF.

The genes are TRBV7-2 and TRBJ2-2; D tentatively reads TRBD1 or TRBD2 (6 bases each). Trimming left V 2 bases short and J 4 bases short, with 17 bases between. The CDR3 is 17 residues long. Germline assignment: CDR1 SGHTA and CDR2 FQGNSA. CDR3 DNA: TGTGCCAGCAGCTTATTCATGGTCGGGGGCGGCACCGGGGAGCTGTTTTTT. This sequence encodes CASSLFMVGGGTGELFF.

The V and J genes are TRBV23-1 and TRBJ2-4, with 9 bases aligning to TRBD1. TRBV23-1 is sorted into the ORF group, with uncertain function. The CDR3 covers 16 residues. V shed 8 bases, J shed 0 bases, and the junction held 8 bases outside the gene matches. The DNA for the CDR3 is TGCGCCAGCTCAACAGGGGGCCGACTAGCCAAAAACATTCAGTACTTC. It is translated as CASSTGGRLAKNIQYF.

The V gene is TRBV11-2, the J gene TRBJ2-7, with no clear D. Looked up from germline, CDR1 is SGHAT and CDR2 is FQNNGV. The CDR3 runs to 13 residues. The ends were cut back, 2 bases at V and 1 base at J, with 6 bases in the middle. The CDR3 coding sequence is TGTGCCAGCAGCTTAACGGATTCCTACGAGCAGTACTTC. Translating gives CASSLTDSYEQYF.

The CDR3 reads CASSLADRDNTEAFF. CDR3 DNA sequence: TGCGCCAGCAGCTTGGCCGACCGGGACAACACTGAAGCTTTCTTT. V and J are TRBV5-1 and TRBJ1-1, with TRBD1 as a possible D gene (5 bases). The germline V and J ends were trimmed by 0 bases and 2 bases, with 11 bases remaining between them. The germline gives CDR1 SGHRS, CDR2 YFSETQ. There are 15 residues in the CDR3.

This chain joins TRBV5-1 and TRBJ2-5; tentative D call: TRBD1 (5 bases). V shed 6 bases and J shed 2 bases, with 17 bases lying between them. Germline values: CDR1 SGHRS, CDR2 YFSETQ. This CDR3 region has 15 residues. CDR3 sequence reads: CASTLSPRVQETQYF. The DNA of the CDR3 is TGCGCCAGCACCTTATCGCCCAGGGTACAAGAGACCCAGTACTTC.

The chain links TRBV29-1 to TRBJ1-2; possible D gene TRBD1, 5 bases. Trimming left V 5 bases short and J 1 base short, with 11 bases between. The CDR3 is made up of 13 amino acids. The germline CDR1 and CDR2 sequences are SQVTM and ANQGSEA. CDR3 DNA sequence: TGCAGCGTTCCCCGGGGCCTTAACTATGGCTACACCTTC. This sequence encodes CSVPRGLNYGYTF.

The chain combines TRBV18 with TRBJ1-1; D remains ambiguous. Per the germline V gene, CDR1 is KGHSH and CDR2 is LQKENI. The CDR3 extends over 17 amino acids. V gave up 1 base and J gave up 0 bases, with 15 bases separating them. The CDR3 region is CASSPRSAGGMNTEAFF. In DNA, the CDR3 is TGTGCCAGCTCACCACGTTCAGCGGGTGGCATGAACACTGAAGCTTTCTTT.

The J gene is TRBJ2-4, the V gene TRBV25-1; D uncertain. The germline V gene has CDR1 MGHDK and CDR2 SYGVNS. The V end lost 8 bases, the J end lost 2 bases, and 19 bases lay between the germline ends. There are 16 residues in the CDR3. CDR3 sequence (DNA): TGTGCCAGCGGGGATGTAGGGCCTGGGACCAAAAACATTCAGTACTTC. This translates into CASGDVGPGTKNIQYF.

The chain uses TRBV6-5 and TRBJ1-4; D is ambiguous. This CDR3 comprises 16 residues. Germline CDR1 is MNHEY and CDR2 is SVGAGI. V shed 0 bases and J shed 0 bases, with 8 bases lying between them. The CDR3 region is CASSYSPSATNEKLFF. In nucleotides, the CDR3 is TGTGCCAGCAGTTACTCCCCCAGTGCAACTAATGAAAAACTGTTTTTT.

This clone was recorded only once. The J gene is TRBJ2-2, the V gene TRBV7-9, with D possibly being TRBD2 (5 bases). V lost 5 bases and J 1 base, leaving 11 bases between the germline ends. CDR3 length: 15 amino acids. Per the germline V gene, CDR1 is SEHNR and CDR2 is FQNEAQ (reference sequence). CDR3 loop: CASSPRTGNTGELFF. The CDR3 coding sequence is TGTGCCAGCAGCCCCAGGACTGGGAACACCGGGGAGCTGTTTTTT.

The chain combines TRBV10-2 with TRBJ1-5; the D is unclear. This CDR3 is 14 amino acids long. V was pared by 5 bases and J by 5 bases, with 13 bases between. CDR1 is WSHSY, CDR2 SAAADI, per germline. CDR3 sequence (DNA): TGCGCCAGCAGTTTGGGCCGGCAGCATCAGCCCCAGCATTTT. Its protein is CASSLGRQHQPQHF.

The chain recombines TRBV7-2 with TRBJ2-3; possible D gene TRBD2, 7 bases. This CDR3 spans 15 amino acids. The V gene lost 5 bases and the J gene lost 4 bases, with 16 bases spanning the gap. Germline-derived CDR1 and CDR2 are SGHTA and FQGNSA. CDR3 sequence (DNA): TGTGCCAGCAGCCTCTTTCGAGGGGGGGCAGATACGCAGTATTTT. It codes for CASSLFRGGADTQYF.

This chain connects TRBV9 to TRBJ1-3, with D perhaps TRBD1 (6 bases). There are 15 residues in the CDR3. The germline V gene encodes CDR1 SGDLS and CDR2 YYNGEE. Trimming pared 4 bases from V and 6 bases from J, leaving 17 bases between. The CDR3 sequence is CASSPGGGLINTIYF. CDR3 coding DNA: TGTGCCAGCAGCCCCGGAGGGGGGCTGATAAACACCATATATTTT.